This TCR beta chain was identified during a study of blood T cell repertoires in COVID-19. Across the study: Sites in the United States, Italy and Spain provided acute and convalescent COVID-19 samples. PBMCs, B-cell-depleted T cells, or T cells provided the cDNA or gDNA that made up the material.

This CDR3 is built from 15 residues. Trimming shortened V by 1 base and J by 3 bases, and 9 bases separated the two germline ends. Germline-derived CDR1 and CDR2 are SNHLY and FYNNEI. Original handling: The authors estimated nucleated cell counts from reference gene primer amplification. Libraries were prepared by immunoSEQ multiplex PCR; TCRdb keeps only in-frame clonotypes and omits some of them. The V and J calls and the clone size are those of that table, but D and trimming were determined from the DNA. The sample carries approximately 300,000 clones, more than 80% recorded once. The chain recombines TRBV2 with TRBJ1-4; D unresolved. The sequencing sample was made of peripheral blood. The receptor's source is a young man who had recovered from COVID-19. The CDR3 nucleotides read TGTGCCAGCAGTGAAGTGCTCCGAGCTAATGAAAAACTGTTTTTT. This encodes CASSEVLRANEKLFF. The whole variable domain, filled in from reference TRBV2 and TRBJ1-4, reads EPEVTQTPSHQVTQMGQEVILRCVPISNHLYFYWYRQILGQKVEFLVSFYNNEISEKSEIFDDQFSVERPDGSNFTLKIRSTKLEDSAMYFCASSEVLRANEKLFFGSGTQLSVL.